These 15 T cell receptor beta chains came from one sample sequenced in a study of cytomegalovirus exposure and HLA in healthy donors. Use of 60 Vbeta and 13 Jbeta primers characterized the PCR. TCRdb's table, derived via immunoSEQ multiplex PCR, lists solely in-frame clones and lacks some. The sample lists 150,000 to 200,000 clones, more than 65% occurring once. The sequenced sample consisted of PBMCs. The origin of the receptors is a man aged 45-60 years in good health and CMV-seropositive.

This chain joins TRBV28 and TRBJ1-1; 7 bases are shared with TRBD1. The CDR3 consists of 14 residues. V shed 4 bases and J 1 base; nucleotides not matched to a gene: 3. CDR1 is MDHEN and CDR2 is SYDVKM in the germline V gene. CDR3 region: CASSSGGRNTEAFF. The CDR3, as DNA: TGTGCCAGCAGTTCAGGGGGGAGGAACACTGAAGCTTTCTTT.

This chain links TRBV4-2 with TRBJ2-3, with a possible D match to TRBD2 (6 bases). Germline values: CDR1 LGHNA, CDR2 YNFKEQ. The CDR3 runs to 17 residues. V gave up 4 bases and J gave up 6 bases, with 23 bases separating them. The CDR3 nucleotides read TGTGCCAGCAGCCCCCGCTTGGCGCGGGGACGGCAGGATACGCAGTATTTT. It specifies CASSPRLARGRQDTQYF.

The chain employs TRBV18 and TRBJ1-2; 7 nucleotides match TRBD1. V dropped 3 bases and J dropped 8; count of bases not matched to a gene: 9. Germline loops: CDR1 KGHSH, CDR2 LQKENI. The CDR3 contains 14 residues. CDR3 coding DNA: TGTGCCAGCTCACCCTGGGACAGCACGGGGGGCTACACCTTC. This codes for CASSPWDSTGGYTF.

This clone has only one observation. The chain recombines TRBV18 with TRBJ2-7, with 9 bases lining up with TRBD1. There are 16 residues in the CDR3. V shed 3 bases, J shed 1 base, and the junction held 7 bases outside the gene matches. The germline V gene has CDR1 KGHSH and CDR2 LQKENI. The CDR3 DNA reads TGTGCCAGCTCACCCCCCGAGACAGGGGGTTCCTACGAGCAGTACTTC. Translated, it gives CASSPPETGGSYEQYF.

The CDR3 loop reads CASRSGTVGLYGYTF. In nucleotides, the CDR3 is TGTGCCAGTAGATCCGGGACAGTGGGGTTGTATGGCTACACCTTC. The chain couples TRBV19 to TRBJ1-2; TRBD1 matches at 7 bases. The CDR3 is 15 residues long. V shed 6 bases, J shed 5 bases, and the junction held 12 bases outside the gene matches. Germline V CDR1 and CDR2: LNHDA, SQIVND (reference sequence).

This sequence joins TRBV19 and TRBJ2-2; 10 bases agree with TRBD2. Germline CDR1 and CDR2: LNHDA and SQIVND (reference sequence). With V trimmed by 2 bases and J by 5 bases, 5 bases remained unmatched. There are 16 residues in the CDR3. This chain's CDR3 is CASSIRSGRVTGELFF. The CDR3 DNA reads as TGTGCCAGTAGTATACGGAGCGGGAGGGTTACCGGGGAGCTGTTTTTT.

The table lists this clone with a few counts. V and J are TRBV5-6 and TRBJ2-5, with 8 positions matching TRBD2. Germline-derived CDR1 and CDR2 are SGHDT and YYEEEE. This CDR3 comprises 14 residues. V lost 5 bases to trimming and J lost 5 bases; unmatched junction nucleotides: 8. CDR3 bases: TGTGCCAGCAGATTGCGGGGGGTGGGGGAGACCCAGTACTTC. It is translated as CASRLRGVGETQYF.

The rearrangement joins TRBV7-3 to TRBJ1-1, with TRBD1 as a possible D gene (5 bases). Germline V CDR1 and CDR2: SGHTA, FQGTGA. Trimming pared 3 bases from V and 3 bases from J, leaving 8 bases between. The CDR3 contains 13 residues. This CDR3 is CASSFGRDTEAFF. The DNA of the CDR3 is TGTGCCAGCAGCTTTGGCAGGGACACTGAAGCTTTCTTT.

The chain carries TRBV27 and TRBJ2-1; possible D gene TRBD2, 5 bases. CDR1 is MNHEY and CDR2 is SMNVEV in the germline V gene (reference sequence). CDR3 size: 12 residues. V was trimmed by 4 bases and J by 6 bases, leaving 7 bases between them. CDR3 sequence (DNA): TGTGCCAGCAGTTCTGGAGGCAATGAGCAGTTCTTC. The encoded protein is CASSSGGNEQFF.

The chain has TRBV19 and TRBJ1-1, with D maybe TRBD1 (5 bases). The germline gives CDR1 LNHDA, CDR2 SQIVND (reference sequence). CDR3 size: 15 residues. The V and J ends lost 7 bases and 1 base respectively, with 16 bases between them. The CDR3 nucleotides are TGTGCCAGTACCGCTCAAGGGGCCCCGAACACTGAAGCTTTCTTT. Protein product: CASTAQGAPNTEAFF.

The chain carries TRBV28 and TRBJ2-1, with D tentatively TRBD1 (6 bases). Germline CDR1 MDHEN, CDR2 SYDVKM. Trimming took off 10 bases at V and 0 bases at J, with 19 bases between the two ends. The CDR3 contains 16 residues. In nucleotides, the CDR3 is TGTGCCACCATTTCGCGAGGGGGAAGCTCCTACAATGAGCAGTTCTTC. Amino acid sequence: CATISRGGSSYNEQFF.

The chain employs TRBV9 and TRBJ1-1, with a possible D match to TRBD1 (5 bases). The CDR3 is made up of 14 amino acids. The V gene's germline CDR1 is SGDLS and CDR2 YYNGEE. V lost 0 bases to trimming and J lost 5 bases, with 11 bases between them. The CDR3 DNA is TGTGCCAGCAGCGTAGCCAGGGTTGGGACTGAAGCTTTCTTT. This codes for CASSVARVGTEAFF.

The chain is built from TRBV2 and TRBJ2-2; 11 nucleotides align to TRBD2. Germline assignment: CDR1 SNHLY and CDR2 FYNNEI. Trimming removed 7 bases from V and 7 bases from J; junction bases left unmatched: 8. The CDR3 consists of 15 residues. DNA of the CDR3: TGTGCCAGCAAACTAGCGGGAGAATTGATCGGGGAGCTGTTTTTT. Its translation is CASKLAGELIGELFF.

The chain has TRBV19 and TRBJ1-5, with D perhaps matching TRBD1 (5 bases). The length of the CDR3 is 14 residues. CDR1 and CDR2 from the germline V gene are LNHDA and SQIVND (reference sequence). Trimming removed 7 bases from V and 2 bases from J, with 12 bases in between. This CDR3 is CASTLEQGNQPQHF. The CDR3, as DNA: TGTGCCAGTACCCTTGAACAGGGCAATCAGCCCCAGCATTTT.

V is TRBV10-1 and J is TRBJ2-7; D is unresolved. Trimming pared 2 bases from V and 1 base from J, leaving 6 bases between. This CDR3 has 13 amino acids. Germline V CDR1 and CDR2: WNHNN, SYGVQD (reference sequence). CDR3 in DNA: TGCGCCAGCAGTGAGGACATTTCCTACGAGCAGTACTTC. This encodes CASSEDISYEQYF.